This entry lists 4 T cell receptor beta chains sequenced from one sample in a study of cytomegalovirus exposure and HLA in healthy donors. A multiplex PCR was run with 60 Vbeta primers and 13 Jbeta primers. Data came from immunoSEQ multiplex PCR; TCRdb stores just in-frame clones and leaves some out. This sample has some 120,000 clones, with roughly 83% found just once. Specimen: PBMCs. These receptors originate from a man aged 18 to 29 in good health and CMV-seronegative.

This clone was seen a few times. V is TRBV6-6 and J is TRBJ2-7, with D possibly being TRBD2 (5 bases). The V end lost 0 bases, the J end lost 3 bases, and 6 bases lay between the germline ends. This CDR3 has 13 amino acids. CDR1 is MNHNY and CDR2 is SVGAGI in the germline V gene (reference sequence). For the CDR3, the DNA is TGTGCCAGCAGTTACTCGGAGGACTACGAGCAGTACGTC. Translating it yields CASSYSEDYEQYV.

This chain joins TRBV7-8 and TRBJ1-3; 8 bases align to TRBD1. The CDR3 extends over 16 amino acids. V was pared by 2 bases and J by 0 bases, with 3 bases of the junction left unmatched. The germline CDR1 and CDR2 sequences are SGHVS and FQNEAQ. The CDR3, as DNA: TGTGCCAGCAGCTTACGGGGGACAGGCTCTGGAAACACCATATATTTT. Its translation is CASSLRGTGSGNTIYF. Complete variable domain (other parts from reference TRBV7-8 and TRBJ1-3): GAGVSQSPRYKVAKRGQDVALRCDPISGHVSLFWYQQALGQGPEFLTYFQNEAQLDKSGLPSDRFFAERPEGSVSTLKIQRTQQEDSAVYLCASSLRGTGSGNTIYFGEGSWLTVV.

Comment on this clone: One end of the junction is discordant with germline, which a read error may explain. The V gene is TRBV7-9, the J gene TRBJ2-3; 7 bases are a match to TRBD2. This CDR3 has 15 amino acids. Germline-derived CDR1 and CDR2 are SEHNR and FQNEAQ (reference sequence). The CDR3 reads CASGLGGRGADTQYF. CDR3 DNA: TGTGCCAGCGGCTTAGGCGGGAGAGGGGCAGATACGCAGTATTTT.

CDR3 amino acids: CASRKRGGTGGGIGTEAFF. In DNA form, the CDR3 reads TGCGCCAGTCGAAAAAGGGGGGGGACAGGGGGCGGAATAGGCACTGAAGCTTTCTTT. The chain employs TRBV5-1 and TRBJ1-1, with 12 nucleotides matching TRBD1. CDR3 length: 19 residues. Germline loops: CDR1 SGHRS, CDR2 YFSETQ. Trimming at V came to 8 bases and at J to 4 bases, leaving 21 bases not matched to a gene.